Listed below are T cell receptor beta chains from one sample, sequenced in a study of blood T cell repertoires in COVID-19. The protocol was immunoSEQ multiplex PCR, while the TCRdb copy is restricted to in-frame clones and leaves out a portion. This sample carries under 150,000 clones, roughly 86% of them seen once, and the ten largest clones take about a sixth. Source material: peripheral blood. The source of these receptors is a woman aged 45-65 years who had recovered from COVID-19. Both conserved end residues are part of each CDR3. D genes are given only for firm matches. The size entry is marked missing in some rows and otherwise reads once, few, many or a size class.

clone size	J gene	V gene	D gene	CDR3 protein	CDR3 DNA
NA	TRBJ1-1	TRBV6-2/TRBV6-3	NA	CASSPFWGQNTEAFF	TGTGCCAGCAGTCCCTTTTGGGGACAGAACACTGAAGCTTTCTTT
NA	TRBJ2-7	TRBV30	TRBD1	CAFGRDRGAYEQYF	TGTGCCTTTGGCCGGGACAGGGGAGCCTACGAGCAGTACTTC
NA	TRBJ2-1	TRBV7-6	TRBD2	CASSFGLAGGGSYNEQFF	TGTGCCAGCAGCTTCGGACTAGCGGGAGGGGGGTCCTACAATGAGCAGTTCTTC
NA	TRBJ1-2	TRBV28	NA	CASIPPYGGGYTF	TGTGCCAGCATCCCTCCCTACGGAGGTGGCTACACCTTC
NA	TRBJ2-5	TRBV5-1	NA	CASSLSVLETQYF	TGCGCCAGCAGCTTATCGGTTTTGGAGACCCAGTACTTC
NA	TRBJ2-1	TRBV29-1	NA	CSVNQDLYNEQFF	TGCAGCGTTAACCAAGACTTGTACAATGAGCAGTTCTTC
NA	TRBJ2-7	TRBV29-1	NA	CSVGQVYEQYF	TGCAGCGTTGGACAAGTCTACGAGCAGTACTTC
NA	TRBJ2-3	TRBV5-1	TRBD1	CASSLARTGGSADTQYF	TGCGCCAGCAGCCTAGCCAGGACAGGGGGGTCGGCAGATACGCAGTATTTT
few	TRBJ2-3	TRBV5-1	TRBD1	CASSWTGERDTQYF	TGCGCCAGCAGCTGGACAGGGGAAAGAGATACGCAGTATTTT
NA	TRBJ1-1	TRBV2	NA	CASSDTSTVNTEAFF	TGTGCCAGCAGTGATACGTCGACAGTTAACACTGAAGCTTTCTTT
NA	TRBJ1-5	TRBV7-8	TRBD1	CASSLRGQTEHQPQHF	TGTGCCAGCAGCTTACGGGGACAGACGGAGCATCAGCCCCAGCATTTT
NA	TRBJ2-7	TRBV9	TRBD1	CASSRDRSSYEQYF	TGTGCCAGCAGCAGGGACAGGAGCTCCTACGAGCAGTACTTC
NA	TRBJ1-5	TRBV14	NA	CASSQDSNQPQHF	TGTGCCAGCAGCCAGGACAGTAATCAGCCCCAGCATTTT
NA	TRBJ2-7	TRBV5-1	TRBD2	CASSLGVAGSSYEQYF	TGCGCCAGCAGCTTGGGGGTAGCGGGGAGCTCCTACGAGCAGTACTTC
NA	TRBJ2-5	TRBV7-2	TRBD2	CASSSSAGGSLYSGTQYF	TGTGCCAGCAGCTCGTCAGCGGGAGGGTCTCTATACTCGGGGACCCAGTACTTC
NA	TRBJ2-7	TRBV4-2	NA	CASSEGGQGSYEQYF	TGTGCCAGCAGCGAAGGGGGACAAGGATCCTACGAGCAGTACTTC
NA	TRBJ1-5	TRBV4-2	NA	CASSQEGLFNQPQHF	TGTGCCAGCAGCCAAGAGGGACTTTTCAATCAGCCCCAGCATTTT
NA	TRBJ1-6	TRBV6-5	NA	CASSYKSTGTNSPLHF	TGTGCCAGCAGTTACAAATCGACAGGAACTAATTCACCCCTCCACTTT
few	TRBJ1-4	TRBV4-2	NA	CASSQPGGGENEKLFF	TGTGCCAGCAGCCAGCCCGGAGGAGGAGAGAATGAAAAACTGTTTTTT